These T cell receptor beta chains were read from a single sample in a study of glioma-infiltrating T cells. TCRdb redid the calling of the multiplex PCR reads with MiXCR, one entry per CDR3 protein. The table records some 120,000 distinct CDR3 sequences, roughly 20% of them present only once. The sequenced material came from glioma tissue, nonneoplastic brain tissue, or PBMCs (not recorded which). The receptors stem from a human donor with low-grade glioma or glioblastoma, undergoing nonglioma brain surgery, or in good health (not recorded which). CDR3s include the opening cysteine and the closing phenylalanine or tryptophan. D genes are given only for firm matches. The size entry is marked missing in some rows and otherwise reads once, few, many or a size class.

v_call: TRBV12-3/TRBV12-4
cdr3_length: 15
j_call: TRBJ2-7
d_call: TRBD2
clone_size: many
cdr3_aa: CASSLGPSGSYEQYF
cdr3_nt: TGTGCCAGCAGTTTAGGGCCTAGCGGCTCCTACGAGCAGTACTTC

v_call: TRBV7-9
cdr3_length: 12
j_call: TRBJ2-5
d_call: TRBD1
clone_size: many
cdr3_aa: CASSPDRETQYF
cdr3_nt: TGTGCCAGCAGCCCGGACAGGGAGACCCAGTACTTC

v_call: TRBV7-9
cdr3_length: 17
j_call: TRBJ2-1
d_call: -
clone_size: few
cdr3_aa: CASSSPLTGTSYNEQFF
cdr3_nt: TGTGCCAGCAGCTCCCCCCTTACAGGGACCTCCTACAATGAGCAGTTCTTC

v_call: TRBV18
cdr3_length: 13
j_call: TRBJ2-7
d_call: TRBD1
clone_size: few
cdr3_aa: CASESGQGYEQYF
cdr3_nt: TGTGCCAGTGAATCCGGACAGGGCTACGAGCAGTACTTC

v_call: TRBV28
cdr3_length: 12
j_call: TRBJ2-7
d_call: -
clone_size: many
cdr3_aa: CASRVLGDEQYF
cdr3_nt: TGTGCCAGCAGAGTTTTGGGGGACGAGCAGTACTTC

v_call: TRBV7-2
cdr3_length: 14
j_call: TRBJ2-5
d_call: -
clone_size: few
cdr3_aa: CASSLYTFQETQYF
cdr3_nt: TGTGCCAGCAGCTTATATACTTTCCAAGAGACCCAGTACTTC

v_call: TRBV10-3
cdr3_length: 15
j_call: TRBJ2-3
d_call: -
clone_size: -
cdr3_aa: CAITPHSASTDTQYF
cdr3_nt: TGTGCCATCACTCCTCACTCAGCGAGTACAGATACGCAGTATTTT

v_call: TRBV29-1
cdr3_length: 14
j_call: TRBJ1-2
d_call: TRBD1
clone_size: -
cdr3_aa: CSSEPPGQGLDYTF
cdr3_nt: TGCAGCTCAGAACCTCCGGGACAGGGTCTTGACTACACCTTC

v_call: TRBV6-1
cdr3_length: 13
j_call: TRBJ2-5
d_call: -
clone_size: many
cdr3_aa: CASSYTTMGTQYF
cdr3_nt: TGTGCCAGCAGTTATACTACCATGGGGACCCAGTACTTC

v_call: TRBV4-2
cdr3_length: 15
j_call: TRBJ2-3
d_call: TRBD2
clone_size: many
cdr3_aa: CASWGASGNSDTQYF
cdr3_nt: TGTGCCAGCTGGGGAGCTAGCGGGAATTCAGATACGCAGTATTTT

v_call: TRBV27
cdr3_length: 17
j_call: TRBJ2-5
d_call: TRBD2
clone_size: once
cdr3_aa: CASSLFYVTSGAQTQYF
cdr3_nt: TGTGCCAGCAGTTTATTCTACGTGACTAGCGGGGCACAGACCCAGTACTTC

v_call: TRBV6-1
cdr3_length: 13
j_call: TRBJ2-7
d_call: -
clone_size: many
cdr3_aa: CATTPRQYYEQYF
cdr3_nt: TGTGCCACCACCCCCCGACAGTACTACGAGCAGTACTTC

v_call: TRBV7-9
cdr3_length: 15
j_call: TRBJ2-2
d_call: TRBD2
clone_size: -
cdr3_aa: CASNFLAADTGELFF
cdr3_nt: TGTGCCAGCAACTTCCTAGCGGCAGACACCGGGGAGCTGTTTTTT

v_call: TRBV12-3/TRBV12-4
cdr3_length: 15
j_call: TRBJ1-1
d_call: -
clone_size: -
cdr3_aa: CASSFVGAGGTEAFF
cdr3_nt: TGTGCCAGCAGTTTCGTGGGGGCGGGAGGCACTGAAGCTTTCTTT

v_call: TRBV12-5
cdr3_length: 15
j_call: TRBJ2-1
d_call: TRBD2
clone_size: -
cdr3_aa: CASGFVLASYNEQFF
cdr3_nt: TGTGCTAGTGGTTTTGTACTAGCGAGCTACAATGAGCAGTTCTTC

v_call: TRBV27
cdr3_length: 17
j_call: TRBJ1-6
d_call: TRBD1
clone_size: many
cdr3_aa: CASSYLRTGGTNSPLHF
cdr3_nt: TGTGCCAGCAGTTACCTAAGGACAGGGGGAACCAATTCACCCCTCCACTTT

v_call: TRBV19
cdr3_length: 14
j_call: TRBJ2-1
d_call: -
clone_size: many
cdr3_aa: CASRVQANYNEQFF
cdr3_nt: TGTGCCAGTAGGGTGCAGGCTAACTACAATGAGCAGTTCTTC

v_call: TRBV6-6
cdr3_length: 15
j_call: TRBJ2-7
d_call: TRBD2
clone_size: many
cdr3_aa: CASSYSASGNYEQYF
cdr3_nt: TGTGCCAGCAGTTACTCGGCTAGCGGAAATTACGAGCAGTACTTC

v_call: TRBV7-2
cdr3_length: 14
j_call: TRBJ2-5
d_call: -
clone_size: many
cdr3_aa: CASSLGGAGETQYF
cdr3_nt: TGTGCCAGCAGCTTAGGGGGCGCCGGGGAGACCCAGTACTTC

v_call: TRBV29-1
cdr3_length: 15
j_call: TRBJ2-3
d_call: TRBD2
clone_size: few
cdr3_aa: CSVEGVAGGGDTQYF
cdr3_nt: TGCAGCGTTGAAGGAGTAGCGGGAGGCGGGGATACGCAGTATTTT

v_call: TRBV7-2
cdr3_length: 18
j_call: TRBJ2-7
d_call: TRBD2
clone_size: -
cdr3_aa: CASSWTSGGPGTSYEQYF
cdr3_nt: TGTGCCAGCAGCTGGACTAGCGGGGGACCGGGGACCTCCTACGAGCAGTACTTC

v_call: TRBV19
cdr3_length: 13
j_call: TRBJ1-1
d_call: -
clone_size: many
cdr3_aa: CASSTLLRAEAFF
cdr3_nt: TGTGCCAGTAGTACCCTGTTGAGGGCTGAAGCTTTCTTT

v_call: TRBV3-1
cdr3_length: 15
j_call: TRBJ2-7
d_call: -
clone_size: many
cdr3_aa: CASSETTRYWDEQYF
cdr3_nt: TGTGCCAGCAGCGAGACGACTAGGTATTGGGACGAGCAGTACTTC

v_call: TRBV10-3
cdr3_length: 11
j_call: TRBJ2-1
d_call: -
clone_size: many
cdr3_aa: CAISDVDEQFF
cdr3_nt: TGTGCCATCAGTGATGTGGATGAGCAGTTCTTC

v_call: TRBV28
cdr3_length: 11
j_call: TRBJ2-5
d_call: -
clone_size: few
cdr3_aa: CAGSPQTIQYF
cdr3_nt: TGTGCCGGCAGCCCCCAAACAATCCAGTACTTC

v_call: TRBV7-2
cdr3_length: 15
j_call: TRBJ2-3
d_call: -
clone_size: once
cdr3_aa: CASILADRERGTQYF
cdr3_nt: TGTGCCAGCATCTTAGCTGACCGGGAGAGGGGTACGCAGTATTTT

v_call: TRBV6-1
cdr3_length: 16
j_call: TRBJ1-1
d_call: -
clone_size: many
cdr3_aa: CASSVLGQIMNTEAFF
cdr3_nt: TGTGCCAGCAGTGTCTTAGGACAGATAATGAACACTGAAGCTTTCTTT

v_call: TRBV7-2
cdr3_length: 15
j_call: TRBJ2-3
d_call: -
clone_size: many
cdr3_aa: CASSPGTPFTDTQYF
cdr3_nt: TGTGCCAGCAGCCCCGGGACACCCTTCACAGATACGCAGTATTTT

v_call: TRBV12-3/TRBV12-4
cdr3_length: 12
j_call: TRBJ2-3
d_call: TRBD2
clone_size: few
cdr3_aa: CVGGRAGDTQYF
cdr3_nt: TGTGTTGGCGGGAGGGCAGGAGATACGCAGTATTTT

v_call: TRBV28
cdr3_length: 19
j_call: TRBJ1-5
d_call: TRBD1
clone_size: -
cdr3_aa: CASSFPAHRGQGSNQPQHF
cdr3_nt: TGTGCCAGCAGTTTTCCCGCCCACCGCGGACAGGGAAGCAATCAGCCCCAGCATTTT

v_call: TRBV4-1
cdr3_length: 16
j_call: TRBJ2-7
d_call: TRBD2
clone_size: many
cdr3_aa: CASSQLSGMGSYEQYF
cdr3_nt: TGCGCCAGCAGCCAGCTCAGCGGGATGGGCTCCTACGAGCAGTACTTC

v_call: TRBV4-2
cdr3_length: 17
j_call: TRBJ2-5
d_call: TRBD1
clone_size: many
cdr3_aa: CASSQDQDRGAVETQYF
cdr3_nt: TGTGCCAGCAGCCAAGATCAGGACAGGGGGGCGGTAGAGACCCAGTACTTC

v_call: TRBV3-1
cdr3_length: 14
j_call: TRBJ2-7
d_call: TRBD1
clone_size: many
cdr3_aa: CASSQVQGAYEQYF
cdr3_nt: TGTGCCAGCAGCCAAGTCCAGGGGGCCTACGAGCAGTACTTC

v_call: TRBV11-2
cdr3_length: 14
j_call: TRBJ2-7
d_call: -
clone_size: -
cdr3_aa: CVSSPYPHLYEQYF
cdr3_nt: TGTGTCAGCAGCCCCTACCCTCACCTTTACGAGCAGTACTTC

v_call: TRBV3-1
cdr3_length: 16
j_call: TRBJ1-1
d_call: -
clone_size: -
cdr3_aa: CASSPSRTVRNTEAFF
cdr3_nt: TGTGCCAGCAGCCCAAGCCGGACAGTGCGGAACACTGAAGCTTTCTTT

v_call: TRBV19
cdr3_length: 14
j_call: TRBJ1-1
d_call: -
clone_size: -
cdr3_aa: CASSTSQSDTEAFF
cdr3_nt: TGTGCCAGTAGTACCAGTCAAAGTGACACTGAAGCTTTCTTT

v_call: TRBV5-1
cdr3_length: 14
j_call: TRBJ1-3
d_call: -
clone_size: -
cdr3_aa: CASSPGQEEDTIYF
cdr3_nt: TGCGCCAGCAGCCCGGGCCAGGAGGAAGACACCATATATTTT

v_call: TRBV4-1
cdr3_length: 16
j_call: TRBJ2-1
d_call: -
clone_size: many
cdr3_aa: CASSQGPIPSYNEQFF
cdr3_nt: TGCGCCAGCAGCCAAGGACCTATCCCCTCCTACAATGAGCAGTTCTTC

v_call: TRBV5-6
cdr3_length: 14
j_call: TRBJ2-1
d_call: -
clone_size: -
cdr3_aa: CASSPAAYRGEQFF
cdr3_nt: TGTGCCAGCAGCCCAGCAGCGTACCGGGGTGAGCAGTTCTTC

v_call: TRBV7-2
cdr3_length: 14
j_call: TRBJ2-5
d_call: -
clone_size: -
cdr3_aa: CASSPRLGRETQYF
cdr3_nt: TGTGCCAGCAGCCCCCGACTAGGGCGGGAGACCCAGTACTTC

v_call: TRBV12-3/TRBV12-4
cdr3_length: 15
j_call: TRBJ2-1
d_call: TRBD2
clone_size: few
cdr3_aa: CASSLMGLARNEQFF
cdr3_nt: TGTGCCAGCAGTTTAATGGGACTAGCTCGCAATGAGCAGTTCTTC

v_call: TRBV4-2
cdr3_length: 16
j_call: TRBJ2-5
d_call: TRBD2
clone_size: few
cdr3_aa: CASSQVGGRGQETQYF
cdr3_nt: TGTGCCAGCAGCCAAGTTGGCGGGAGGGGTCAAGAGACCCAGTACTTC